The TCR beta chain under discussion was sequenced for a study of beta chain features in type 1 diabetes. General study results and limits: When Type 1 diabetes patients were examined, their TCRB CDR3s proved moderately but significantly shorter in all four CD4+ subsets. Sequencing used cDNA, and cells with high TCR expression could therefore be over-represented.

Every single donor gave one heparinised blood draw, and these averaged around 120 mL. Details on this clone: The antigen is undetermined.

Unmatched junction bases numbered 8, after V lost 8 bases and J lost 4 bases. In germline, CDR1 is SNHLY, CDR2 FYNNEI. The CDR3 contains 13 residues. The study reverse transcribed the entire isolated RNA, so it sequenced expressed TCRB transcripts. Method: immunoSEQ multiplex PCR; TCRdb's copy keeps in-frame clones and lacks some. The data show fewer than 350,000 clones, approximately 16% seen once. The receptor was isolated from a man aged 18 to 35 with type 1 diabetes. The genes are TRBV2 and TRBJ2-7; 7 bases agree with TRBD2. The material sequenced was naive CD4+ T cells from blood. CDR3 bases: TGTGCCAGCGCGTCCCGGGGAGGGTACGAGCAGTACTTC. Its protein is CASASRGGYEQYF.